One sample yielded the 29 T cell receptor beta chains listed below, sequenced in a study of metastatic and nonmetastatic thyroid tumors. TCRdb re-called clones from the PCR reads using MiXCR. The repertoire includes under 35,000 clones, approximately 25% of them detected once, and less than 9.5% sits in the top ten. All patients were treatment-naive before thyroid surgery. Sequencing input: blood. These receptor sequences come from a female donor with papillary thyroid cancer or a benign thyroid nodule (not recorded which). Some clones in this sample may be carry-over from other donors' samples.

This clone was detected only once. The V call is TRBV20-1, the J call TRBJ2-5, with TRBD2 matching over 8 bases. The CDR3 has 15 amino acids. Germline V gene sequence: CDR1 DFQATT, CDR2 SNEGSKA (reference sequence). V was clipped by 6 bases and J by 5 bases; unmatched bases: 14. The CDR3 DNA is TGCAGTGCCACACCTGGCGGGAGGACCGGGGAGACCCAGTACTTC. Protein sequence: CSATPGGRTGETQYF.

This clone came up many times. This sequence joins TRBV20-1 and TRBJ2-5, with 10 bases matching TRBD2. This CDR3 is built from 18 residues. J lost 1 base, V lost 0 bases, and 11 bases had no gene match. CDR1 is DFQATT and CDR2 is SNEGSKA in the germline V gene (reference sequence). CDR3 protein: CSARDGRLAGAFQETQYF. CDR3 nucleotide sequence: TGCAGTGCTAGAGATGGCAGGCTAGCGGGAGCCTTCCAAGAGACCCAGTACTTC.

This clone was detected a few times. This rearrangement joins TRBV6-1 to TRBJ1-4; D is possibly TRBD1 (5 bases). The CDR3 has 14 amino acids. The germline V gene encodes CDR1 MNHNS and CDR2 SASEGT. V was clipped by 7 bases and J by 8 bases, with 17 bases between them. CDR3 sequence reads: CASKSRLEGEKLFF. CDR3 DNA: TGTGCCAGCAAGTCTAGGTTGGAGGGGGAAAAACTGTTTTTT.

This clone was seen repeatedly, ten times or more. V is TRBV27 and J is TRBJ1-2, with D perhaps TRBD1 (5 bases). The CDR3 spans 17 residues. V dropped 0 bases and J dropped 0 bases, with 14 bases sitting between them. Germline values: CDR1 MNHEY, CDR2 SMNVEV (reference sequence). CDR3 coding DNA: TGTGCCAGCAGTTTATCGATGGCGCGGGGCCCTAACTATGGCTACACCTTC. The encoded protein is CASSLSMARGPNYGYTF.

This clone has ten or more counts. V is TRBV28 and J is TRBJ2-7; the D call may be TRBD1 or TRBD2 (6 bases each). The length of the CDR3 is 15 residues. The germline gives CDR1 MDHEN, CDR2 SYDVKM. Trimming took 2 bases from V and 5 from J, leaving 16 bases between them. The CDR3 coding sequence is TGTGCCAGCAGTTTAAGCACCGGGGGCGACAACGAGCAGTACTTC. This encodes CASSLSTGGDNEQYF.

V gene TRBV6-1 combines with J gene TRBJ1-5; D may be TRBD1 (5 bases). V dropped 11 bases and J dropped 5 bases, with 28 bases sitting between them. This CDR3 is 17 amino acids long. CDR1 MNHNS and CDR2 SASEGT come from the germline V gene. The CDR3 loop is CARRKPVTRGDYQPQHF. Written as DNA, the CDR3 is TGTGCCCGCCGAAAACCGGTCACGCGGGGGGACTATCAGCCCCAGCATTTT.

This clone was seen a few times. This chain connects TRBV6-1 to TRBJ1-2; perhaps TRBD1 as D (6 bases). The CDR3 has 15 residues. The germline V gene encodes CDR1 MNHNS and CDR2 SASEGT. The V and J ends lost 10 bases and 3 bases respectively, with 21 bases between them. The DNA for the CDR3 is TGTGCCACACGGACAGTGGTTATCCTTTACTATGGCTACACCTTC. It codes for CATRTVVILYYGYTF.

This clone was found many times. The DNA of the CDR3 is TGTGCCAGCAGCTTGCCCGGGGCGTACCTCTCCTACGAGCAGTACTTC. Encoded protein: CASSLPGAYLSYEQYF. The gene calls are TRBV5-8 and TRBJ2-7; the D call may be TRBD1 or TRBD2 (5 bases each). This CDR3 is built from 16 residues. Germline V lookup: CDR1 SGHTS, CDR2 YDEGEE. The germline V and J ends were trimmed by 1 base and 0 bases, with 14 bases remaining between them.

Many counts were recorded for this clone. This rearrangement joins TRBV28 to TRBJ2-1; 7 bases are a match to TRBD2. Looked up from germline, CDR1 is MDHEN and CDR2 is SYDVKM. The CDR3 loop spans 13 amino acids. J was trimmed by 8 bases and V by 7 bases; bases with no gene match: 8. The CDR3, as DNA: TGTGCCAGCACCTGGGAGGGTCGGGATGAGCAGTTCTTC. Its translation is CASTWEGRDEQFF.

This clone was counted between two and nine times. The rearrangement joins TRBV6-5 to TRBJ2-7; D not certain. The CDR3 sequence is 13 residues long. Looked up from germline, CDR1 is MNHEY and CDR2 is SVGAGI. V gave up 2 bases and J gave up 5 bases, with 10 bases separating them. Here the CDR3 reads CASSYMGNNEQYF. CDR3 nucleotides: TGTGCCAGCAGTTACATGGGAAACAACGAGCAGTACTTC.

The sample holds many counts of this clone. The chain is built from TRBV5-6 and TRBJ1-2; a possible D gene is TRBD1 (6 bases). V lost 7 bases to trimming and J lost 3 bases, with 22 bases between them. Germline V gene data show CDR1 as SGHDT and CDR2 as YYEEEE. This CDR3 has 16 amino acids. CDR3 sequence: CASGIGLAPGDYGYTF. The CDR3 DNA reads TGTGCCAGCGGAATTGGATTAGCACCAGGGGACTATGGCTACACCTTC.

Turning to this clone: A read error may account for a junction end that differs from germline. The chain carries TRBV6-2 or TRBV6-3 and TRBJ2-7; D may correspond to TRBD1 or TRBD2 (5 bases each). The CDR3 spans 14 residues. CDR1 and CDR2 (germline): MNHEY, SVGEGT. The CDR3 is CASRYSGTYYVQYF. CDR3 DNA sequence: TGTGCGAGCAGATACTCCGGGACCTACTACGTGCAGTACTTC.

This clone was detected many times. The V and J genes are TRBV6-1 and TRBJ1-5; 8 bases fit TRBD1. Trimming at V came to 5 bases and at J to 5 bases, leaving 11 bases not matched to a gene. Germline V gives CDR1 MNHNS, CDR2 SASEGT. The CDR3 extends over 16 amino acids. This CDR3 is CASSSTPGQDHQPQHF. The CDR3, as DNA: TGTGCCAGCAGTTCTACACCGGGACAGGACCATCAGCCCCAGCATTTT.

This clone was recorded many times. The rearrangement links TRBV7-8 to TRBJ2-5; TRBD2 matches at 10 bases. Germline lookup yields CDR1 SGHVS and CDR2 FQNEAQ. This CDR3 spans 16 amino acids. V lost 0 bases and J lost 5; bases outside the gene matches: 6. The CDR3 nucleotides read TGTGCCAGCAGCTTAGCGCGGGCTAGCGGGAGTGAGACCCAGTACTTC. It codes for CASSLARASGSETQYF.

By share of the sample, this clone is medium-sized (0.01 to 0.1%). The chain joins TRBV6-1 to TRBJ2-7; tentatively, D is TRBD2 (6 bases). Trimming removed 1 base at V and 3 bases at J, with 19 bases between. This CDR3 has 17 residues. CDR1 and CDR2 from the germline V gene are MNHNS and SASEGT. The CDR3 here is CASSEGGGWPAFYEQYF. The CDR3 region has the DNA TGTGCCAGCAGTGAAGGGGGAGGCTGGCCCGCTTTCTACGAGCAGTACTTC.

There are many counts of this clone. The chain uses TRBV4-2 and TRBJ1-6; TRBD1 matches 10 bases. Germline V lookup: CDR1 LGHNA, CDR2 YNFKEQ. There are 16 residues in the CDR3. V shed 0 bases and J 7 bases; nucleotides not matched to a gene: 3. This CDR3 reads CASSQDPGQGNSPLHF. DNA of the CDR3: TGTGCCAGCAGCCAAGATCCGGGACAGGGGAATTCACCCCTCCACTTT.

This clone appeared once. The rearrangement joins TRBV7-2 to TRBJ2-1; D is possibly TRBD1 (6 bases). V dropped 3 bases and J dropped 7 bases, with 10 bases sitting between them. The CDR3 totals 13 residues. The germline gives CDR1 SGHTA, CDR2 FQGNSA. The CDR3 protein is CASSLLGQNEQFF. CDR3 in DNA: TGTGCCAGCAGCTTGCTAGGACAGAATGAGCAGTTCTTC.

This clone was found once. The chain is built from TRBV7-2 and TRBJ2-7, with 14 positions matching TRBD2. This CDR3 contains 15 residues. Germline trimming cut 4 bases from V and 3 bases from J; bases unmatched to any gene: 2. Germline V gives CDR1 SGHTA, CDR2 FQGNSA. CDR3 bases: TGTGCCAGCAGCTCGGGACTAGCGGGAGACTACGAGCAGTACTTC. Its translation is CASSSGLAGDYEQYF.

This clone was seen at least ten times. The chain links TRBV25-1 to TRBJ2-7, with 7 nucleotides matching TRBD1. The CDR3 is made up of 17 amino acids. In germline, CDR1 is MGHDK, CDR2 SYGVNS. Unmatched junction bases numbered 14, after V lost 3 bases and J lost 3 bases. The CDR3 DNA is TGTGCCAGCAGTGACTGGGGTGAGACAGGGCTACTCTACGAGCAGTACTTC. Translating gives CASSDWGETGLLYEQYF.

This clone was recorded many times. One end of the junction varies from germline; a read error may be responsible. This chain joins TRBV12-3 or TRBV12-4 and TRBJ2-6, with 8 nucleotides matching TRBD2. This CDR3 spans 17 amino acids. Here the CDR3 reads CASSLVAGNSGANVPTF. CDR3 in DNA: TGTGCCAGCAGTTTAGTAGCGGGGAACTCTGGGGCCAACGTCCCGACTTTC.

This clone came up a few times. V is TRBV6-1 and J is TRBJ1-5; 8 bases fit TRBD1. The CDR3 runs 14 residues. Trimming removed 6 bases from V and 7 bases from J; junction bases left unmatched: 8. Germline assignment: CDR1 MNHNS and CDR2 SASEGT. The CDR3 loop is CASRAGGWAQPQHF. CDR3 bases: TGTGCCAGCAGGGCAGGGGGCTGGGCACAGCCCCAGCATTTT.

This clone was counted many times. This sequence joins TRBV7-9 and TRBJ2-7; D not certain. The length of the CDR3 is 14 residues. V was pared by 2 bases and J by 1 base, with 9 bases between. Germline CDR1 is SEHNR and CDR2 is FQNEAQ (reference sequence). The CDR3 nucleotides read TGTGCCAGCAGCTTATTAGAGAGATCCTACGAGCAGTACTTC. As protein: CASSLLERSYEQYF.

This clone was picked up a small number of times. The V gene is TRBV19, the J gene TRBJ1-2; D possibly corresponds to TRBD1 (6 bases). V lost 5 bases and J lost 6, with 19 bases in between. The germline gives CDR1 LNHDA, CDR2 SQIVND (reference sequence). There are 15 residues in the CDR3. CDR3 coding DNA: TGTGCCAGTAGTTTCCTCTCGCGGGGGCAGGATGGCTACACCTTC. Encoded protein: CASSFLSRGQDGYTF.

This clone has at least ten counts. This chain connects TRBV6-1 to TRBJ2-1, with D perhaps matching TRBD2 (5 bases). The V end was cut by 6 bases, the J end by 8 bases, with 11 bases between. CDR3 length equals 12 residues. CDR1 and CDR2 from the germline V gene are MNHNS and SASEGT. The CDR3 sequence is CASSHGGYEQFF. The CDR3 region has the DNA TGTGCCAGCAGCCACGGCGGGTATGAGCAGTTCTTC.

In this sample, this clone turned up many times. V gene TRBV5-4 combines with J gene TRBJ2-7; 11 positions agree with TRBD2. There are 15 residues in the CDR3. Unmatched junction bases numbered 5, after V lost 3 bases and J lost 3 bases. Germline values: CDR1 SGHNT, CDR2 YYREEE (reference sequence). The CDR3 sequence is CASSSATSGIYEQYF. CDR3 in DNA: TGTGCCAGCAGCTCGGCGACTAGCGGGATCTACGAGCAGTACTTC.

This clone was seen at least ten times. The chain combines TRBV6-4 with TRBJ2-3; 9 bases are shared with TRBD2. The V gene's germline CDR1 is MRHNA and CDR2 SNTAGT. Trimming took 6 bases from V and 0 from J; bases not matched to a gene: 7. CDR3 size: 16 residues. This CDR3 is CASSTTGLASTDTQYF. CDR3 sequence (DNA): TGTGCCAGCAGCACCACGGGACTAGCAAGCACAGATACGCAGTATTTT.

This clone was seen repeatedly, ten times or more. This chain joins TRBV20-1 and TRBJ2-5; tentative D call: TRBD1 (5 bases). CDR3 length equals 14 residues. Germline V gene lookup returns CDR1 DFQATT and CDR2 SNEGSKA (reference sequence). Trimming shortened V by 5 bases and J by 1 base, and 14 bases separated the two germline ends. This chain's CDR3 is CSAGAGVRQETQYF. DNA for the CDR3: TGCAGTGCTGGGGCTGGAGTCCGCCAAGAGACCCAGTACTTC.

This clone was observed at least ten times. CDR3 DNA: TGTGCCAGCAGTAATACCTGGAATTCACCCCTCCACTTT. It is translated as CASSNTWNSPLHF. The genes are TRBV2 and TRBJ1-6; D is unclear. Germline-derived CDR1 and CDR2 are SNHLY and FYNNEI. V dropped 5 bases and J dropped 7 bases, with 9 bases sitting between them. This CDR3 contains 13 residues.

This clone was recorded many times. The J gene is TRBJ2-3, the V gene TRBV12-3 or TRBV12-4; D is ambiguous. V dropped 1 base and J dropped 8 bases, with 10 bases sitting between them. The CDR3 length is 13 residues. The CDR3 loop is CASSLVFVGTQYF. CDR3 nucleotide sequence: TGTGCCAGCAGTTTAGTGTTTGTGGGTACGCAGTATTTT.